The entry that follows covers one TCR beta chain sequence. The sample is drawn from a study of blood T cell repertoires in COVID-19. For the study at large: From T cells, B-cell-depleted T cells, or PBMCs came the material, which was cDNA or gDNA.

Study processing details: Estimation of nucleated cell counts was performed using reference gene primer amplification. Sequenced by immunoSEQ multiplex PCR; TCRdb stores in-frame clones only, minus some. That table supplies the V and J calls and clone size; D and trimming were determined from the DNA. This table holds a few hundred thousand clones, approximately 85% found once. Germline values: CDR1 SGHRS, CDR2 YFSETQ. V was pared by 2 bases and J by 8 bases, with 12 bases of the junction left unmatched. The CDR3 contains 16 residues. The V call is TRBV5-1, the J call TRBJ1-4, with 7 bases fitting TRBD1. The TCR was taken from a man between 40 and 49 years old with acute or convalescent COVID-19. The sample taken for sequencing was peripheral blood. CDR3 coding DNA: TGCGCCAGCAGCTTAGGCGACCTACAGGGGAGGGAAAAACTGTTTTTT. This encodes CASSLGDLQGREKLFF.